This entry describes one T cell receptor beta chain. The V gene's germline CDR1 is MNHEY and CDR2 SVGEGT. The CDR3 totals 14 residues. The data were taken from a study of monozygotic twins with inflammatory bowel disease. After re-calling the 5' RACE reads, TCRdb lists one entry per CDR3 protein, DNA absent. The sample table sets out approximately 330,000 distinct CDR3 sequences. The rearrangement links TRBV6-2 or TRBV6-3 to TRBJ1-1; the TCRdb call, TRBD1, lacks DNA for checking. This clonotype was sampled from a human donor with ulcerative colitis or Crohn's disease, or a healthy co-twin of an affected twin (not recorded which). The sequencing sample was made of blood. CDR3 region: CASSLGTPNTEAFF.